The clone carrying this TCR beta chain has just a few counts. Losses at the gene ends were 5 bases for V and 4 bases for J; bases not matched to a gene: 4. Germline V CDR1 and CDR2: SGHVS, FQNEAQ. The CDR3 is 13 amino acids. Some clones are missing from TCRdb's copy, which holds only in-frame ones; the method was immunoSEQ multiplex PCR. The data show 160,000 or so clones, over 80% seen once. This sample was included in a study of blood T cell repertoires in COVID-19. Specimen: peripheral blood. This TCR derives from a woman in her fifties or sixties who had recovered from COVID-19. The V and J genes are TRBV7-8 and TRBJ1-1, with 7 nucleotides matching TRBD1. The CDR3 DNA reads TGTGCCAGCAGCCTTGACAGGGCCACTGAAGCTTTCTTT. It encodes CASSLDRATEAFF.